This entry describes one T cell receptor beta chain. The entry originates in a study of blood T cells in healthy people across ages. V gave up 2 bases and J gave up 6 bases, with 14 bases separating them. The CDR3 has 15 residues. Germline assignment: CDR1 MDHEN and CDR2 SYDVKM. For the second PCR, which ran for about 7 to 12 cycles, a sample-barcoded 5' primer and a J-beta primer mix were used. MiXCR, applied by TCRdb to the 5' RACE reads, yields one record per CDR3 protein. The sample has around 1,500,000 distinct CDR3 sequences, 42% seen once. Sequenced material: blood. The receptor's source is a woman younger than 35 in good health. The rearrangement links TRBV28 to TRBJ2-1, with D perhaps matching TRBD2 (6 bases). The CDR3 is CASSLLARGSNEQFF. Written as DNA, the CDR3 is TGTGCCAGCAGTTTACTAGCGAGGGGTTCCAATGAGCAGTTCTTC.